This T cell receptor (beta chain) was observed in a study of vaccination effects on CD4 cells after COVID-19. About this clone: Its antigen is still unknown.

Clones were sequenced by immunoSEQ multiplex PCR, and TCRdb holds only the in-frame ones, with some missing. Here the sample spans about 45,000 clones, roughly four fifths being singletons. Peptide-pool stimulation followed by sequencing identified expanded antigen-specific CD4+ clonotypes in the ViraFEST assay. It was after around 10 days of culture that CD4+ T cells were isolated. PCR confirmed that the person was infected with SARS-CoV-2 between March and December 2020. The sequence came from a human donor who had a prior SARS-CoV-2 infection. The specimen was CD4+ T cells from PBMCs cultured with a peptide pool, collected before COVID-19 vaccination.

Written as DNA, the CDR3 is TGTGCCACCGGTAAGACTAGCGGCCCTCATACGCAGTATTTT. Translation: CATGKTSGPHTQYF. This chain connects TRBV24-1 to TRBJ2-3; TRBD2 aligns across 9 bases. Germline CDR1 reads KGHDR; CDR2 reads SFDVKD. This CDR3 comprises 14 residues. V lost 9 bases, J lost 7 bases, and 10 bases stayed unmatched.